The clone carrying this T cell receptor beta chain has just one count. This sample is part of a study of blood T cell repertoires in COVID-19. Measured with immunoSEQ multiplex PCR; TCRdb has only the in-frame clones, and not every one. The sample has around 39,000 clones, just over 85% seen once. The V end was cut by 4 bases, the J end by 0 bases, with 17 bases between. CDR3 length: 16 amino acids. Germline V lookup: CDR1 SGHRS, CDR2 YFSETQ. The rearrangement uses TRBV5-1 and TRBJ2-7, with a weak D call TRBD1 (6 bases). Sequencing was performed on peripheral blood. This receptor was obtained from a man aged 35-49 years with active COVID-19. CDR3 in DNA: TGCGCCAGCAGCCCTACTCTAACACAGGGCTCCTACGAGCAGTACTTC. Its translation: CASSPTLTQGSYEQYF.